This section outlines one TCR beta chain sequence together with its context. What it recognizes is unknown. Treatment indicated: oral pan-JAK inhibitor, 5-10 mg twice daily. Extracted RNA was reverse transcribed into cDNA, the sequencing template. Only in-frame clones appear in the TCRdb table, and some are missing; sequencing was by immunoSEQ multiplex PCR. The table records some 160,000 clones, about two thirds of them present only once. Trimming cost V 4 bases and J 5 bases, with 11 bases left between them. The V gene's germline CDR1 is GTSNPN and CDR2 SVGIG (reference sequence). The CDR3 spans 12 residues. The data derive from a study of CD8+ T cells in alopecia areata. General observations from the study: Scalp sequencing captures resident alphabeta T cells of normal skin too.

This receptor was identified in a human donor with alopecia areata. This sample comprised CD4+ T cells sorted from blood, obtained at week 4, from a patient treated with tofacitinib. The chain recombines TRBV30 with TRBJ2-5; D possibly uses TRBD1 or TRBD2 (6 bases each). The chain's CDR3 is CAWNRRGETQYF. In nucleotides, the CDR3 is TGTGCCTGGAACCGGAGGGGGGAGACCCAGTACTTC.